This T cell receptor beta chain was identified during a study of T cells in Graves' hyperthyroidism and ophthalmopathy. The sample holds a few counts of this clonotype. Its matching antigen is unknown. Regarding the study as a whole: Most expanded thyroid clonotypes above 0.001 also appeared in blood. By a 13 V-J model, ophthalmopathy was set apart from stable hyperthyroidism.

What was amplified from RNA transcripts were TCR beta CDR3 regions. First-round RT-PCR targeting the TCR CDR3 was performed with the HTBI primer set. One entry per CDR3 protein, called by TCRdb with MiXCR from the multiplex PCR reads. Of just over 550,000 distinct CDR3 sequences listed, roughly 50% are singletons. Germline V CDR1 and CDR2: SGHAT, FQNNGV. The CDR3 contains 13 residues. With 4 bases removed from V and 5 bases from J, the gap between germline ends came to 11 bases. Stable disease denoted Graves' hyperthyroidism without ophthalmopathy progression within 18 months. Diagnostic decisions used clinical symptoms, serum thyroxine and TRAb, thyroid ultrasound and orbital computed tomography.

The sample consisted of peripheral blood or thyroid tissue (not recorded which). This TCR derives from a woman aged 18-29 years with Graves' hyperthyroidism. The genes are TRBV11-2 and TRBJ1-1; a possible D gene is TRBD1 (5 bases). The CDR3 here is CASSSGTGTEAFF. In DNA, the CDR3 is TGTGCCAGCAGCTCAGGGACGGGTACTGAAGCTTTCTTT.